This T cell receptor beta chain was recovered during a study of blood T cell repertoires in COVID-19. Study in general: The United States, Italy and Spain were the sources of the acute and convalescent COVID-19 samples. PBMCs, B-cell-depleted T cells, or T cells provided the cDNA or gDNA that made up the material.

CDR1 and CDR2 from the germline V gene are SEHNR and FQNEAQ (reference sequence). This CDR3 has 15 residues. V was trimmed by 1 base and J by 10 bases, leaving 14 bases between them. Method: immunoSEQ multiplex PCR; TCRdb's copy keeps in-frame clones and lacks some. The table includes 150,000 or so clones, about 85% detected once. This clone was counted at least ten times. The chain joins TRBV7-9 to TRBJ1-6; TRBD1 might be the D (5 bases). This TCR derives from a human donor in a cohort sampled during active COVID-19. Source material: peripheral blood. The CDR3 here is CASSLEGNPTSPLHF. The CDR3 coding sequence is TGTGCCAGCAGCTTAGAGGGGAATCCCACGTCACCCCTCCACTTT.